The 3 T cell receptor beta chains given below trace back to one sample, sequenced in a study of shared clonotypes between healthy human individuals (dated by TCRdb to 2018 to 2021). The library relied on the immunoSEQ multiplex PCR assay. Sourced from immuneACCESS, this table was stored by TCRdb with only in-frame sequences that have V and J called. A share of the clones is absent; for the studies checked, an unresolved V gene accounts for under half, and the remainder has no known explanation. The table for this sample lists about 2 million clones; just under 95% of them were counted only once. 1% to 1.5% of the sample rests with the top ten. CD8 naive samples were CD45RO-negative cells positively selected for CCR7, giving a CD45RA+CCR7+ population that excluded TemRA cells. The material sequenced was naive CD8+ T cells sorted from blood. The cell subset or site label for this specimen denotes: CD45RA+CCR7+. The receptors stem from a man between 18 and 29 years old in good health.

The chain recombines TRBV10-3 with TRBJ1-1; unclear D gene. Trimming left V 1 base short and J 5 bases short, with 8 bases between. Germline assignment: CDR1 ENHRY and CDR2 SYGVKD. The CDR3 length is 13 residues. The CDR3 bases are TGTGCCATCAGTGAGTTGGGGAGGACTGAAGCTTTCTTT. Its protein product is CAISELGRTEAFF.

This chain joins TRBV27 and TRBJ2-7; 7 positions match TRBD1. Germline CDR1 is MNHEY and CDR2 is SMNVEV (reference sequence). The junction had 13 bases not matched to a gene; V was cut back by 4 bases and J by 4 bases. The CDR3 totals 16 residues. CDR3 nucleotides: TGTGCCAGCAGTTGGTCTTCGGGACAGAGAGATTACGAGCAGTACTTC. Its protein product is CASSWSSGQRDYEQYF.

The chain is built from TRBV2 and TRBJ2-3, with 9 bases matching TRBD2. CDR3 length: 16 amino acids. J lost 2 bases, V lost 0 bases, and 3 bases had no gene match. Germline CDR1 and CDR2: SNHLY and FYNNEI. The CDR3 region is CASSEARGGNTDTQYF. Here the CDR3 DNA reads TGTGCCAGCAGTGAAGCGCGGGGGGGAAACACAGATACGCAGTATTTT. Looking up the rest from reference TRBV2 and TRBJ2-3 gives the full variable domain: EPEVTQTPSHQVTQMGQEVILRCVPISNHLYFYWYRQILGQKVEFLVSFYNNEISEKSEIFDDQFSVERPDGSNFTLKIRSTKLEDSAMYFCASSEARGGNTDTQYFGPGTRLTVL.